The 7 T cell receptor beta chains listed next were all sequenced from one sample in a study of T cells in Graves' hyperthyroidism and ophthalmopathy. Amplification of TCR beta CDR3 regions used RNA as the template. Primed by the HTBI set, a first-round RT-PCR was run on the TCR CDR3. TCRdb passed the multiplex PCR reads through MiXCR, listing each CDR3 protein once. The sample records roughly 500,000 distinct CDR3 sequences, about 45% being singletons. Material: peripheral blood or thyroid tissue (not recorded which). The origin of the receptors is an adult woman with Graves' disease, either hyperthyroidism or ophthalmopathy (not recorded which).

This sequence joins TRBV12-3 or TRBV12-4 and TRBJ1-2; possibly TRBD1 for D (5 bases). Trimming took 6 bases from V and 7 from J, leaving 15 bases between them. This CDR3 is 13 amino acids long. This chain's CDR3 is CASSLSGRGGYTF. The CDR3 DNA sequence: TGTGCCAGCAGCTTATCAGGGCGCGGTGGCTACACCTTC.

The rearrangement links TRBV2 to TRBJ1-2; possibly TRBD1 for D (5 bases). CDR3 length equals 13 residues. Per the germline V gene, CDR1 is SNHLY and CDR2 is FYNNEI. V was shortened by 4 bases and J by 8 bases, with 14 bases between the two germline ends. The CDR3 loop reads CASSVDTGGGYTF. The CDR3 DNA sequence: TGTGCCAGCAGTGTTGACACAGGAGGAGGCTACACCTTC.

This clonotype occurred many times. CDR3 sequence: CASSQLQTYEQYF. The CDR3 bases are TGTGCCAGCAGCCAATTGCAGACCTACGAGCAGTACTTC. This chain links TRBV2 with TRBJ2-7; D remains unclear. In germline, CDR1 is SNHLY, CDR2 FYNNEI. The CDR3 has 13 residues. Trimming left V 6 bases short and J 2 bases short, with 11 bases between.

There are many counts of this clonotype. The chain couples TRBV6-5 to TRBJ2-2, with D possibly matching TRBD2 (6 bases). The CDR3 sequence is 13 residues long. Germline CDR1 and CDR2: MNHEY and SVGAGI. V lost 7 bases and J lost 5, with 11 bases in between. In nucleotides, the CDR3 is TGTGCCAGCACCCCGGGGGATACCGGGGAGCTGTTTTTT. As protein: CASTPGDTGELFF.

This clonotype was recorded a few times. The chain combines TRBV29-1 with TRBJ2-1, with D possibly being TRBD1 (6 bases). V was cut by 5 bases and J by 4 bases, with 15 bases left in between. The CDR3 spans 14 residues. The germline CDR1 and CDR2 sequences are SQVTM and ANQGSEA. CDR3: CSVYRVVGYNEQFF. The CDR3 bases are TGCAGCGTTTACAGGGTAGTCGGTTACAATGAGCAGTTCTTC.

There are a few counts of this clonotype. This chain connects TRBV4-1 to TRBJ1-5; perhaps TRBD1 as D (5 bases). The CDR3 loop spans 18 amino acids. Trimming removed 0 bases from V and 6 bases from J, with 21 bases in between. CDR1 is MGHRA, CDR2 YSYEKL, per germline. This chain's CDR3 is CASSQDFQGSLRGQPQHF. The CDR3 DNA follows: TGCGCCAGCAGCCAAGATTTCCAGGGTTCTCTAAGGGGTCAGCCCCAGCATTTT.

In its sample, this clonotype was seen many times. The rearrangement joins TRBV6-1 to TRBJ1-5, with D maybe TRBD1 (5 bases). From germline, CDR1 is MNHNS and CDR2 SASEGT. The CDR3 has 15 amino acids. V lost 0 bases to trimming and J lost 10 bases, with 16 bases between them. CDR3 residues: CASSEAGFGDRPQHF. The CDR3 DNA is TGTGCCAGCAGTGAAGCAGGATTTGGGGACCGACCCCAGCATTTT.